The 3 T cell receptor beta chains below were found in one sample sequenced in a study of OX40 agonist ivuxolimab in advanced cancers. The library was obtained by the immunoSEQ multiplex PCR assay. TCRdb's version of the immuneACCESS table is confined to in-frame rearrangements and falls short of the full clone set. An unresolved V gene accounts for under half of the shortfall where checked; the remainder is of unknown origin. A total of under 100,000 clones appear in this sample, around 93% of them only once. In total, the top ten clones hold around 0.5% of the sample. The source was CD4+ or CD8+ T cells sorted from blood, collected in a trial of the OX40 agonist ivuxolimab. These receptors all stem from an adult with an advanced solid tumor such as melanoma, head and neck, liver or kidney cancer.

The chain links TRBV7-9 to TRBJ1-1; 7 nucleotides agree with TRBD1. The length of the CDR3 is 14 residues. CDR1 SEHNR and CDR2 FQNEAQ come from the germline V gene (reference sequence). Losses at the gene ends were 2 bases for V and 4 bases for J; bases not matched to a gene: 4. The CDR3 DNA reads as TGTGCCAGCAGCTTACAGGGGGTCGGCACTGAAGCTTTCTTT. Residues: CASSLQGVGTEAFF.

This clone showed up just once. The gene calls are TRBV4-1 and TRBJ1-2; D gene unclear. Germline lookup yields CDR1 MGHRA and CDR2 YSYEKL. The CDR3 contains 16 residues. The V and J ends lost 0 bases and 4 bases respectively, with 15 bases between them. The CDR3 loop is CASSQDPVLPGYGYTF. The CDR3 DNA sequence: TGCGCCAGCAGCCAAGATCCAGTCCTCCCAGGCTATGGCTACACCTTC.

The rearrangement uses TRBV7-9 and TRBJ1-1; 10 bases agree with TRBD1. CDR3 length: 14 residues. The J segment lost 5 bases and the V segment lost 6 bases, leaving 6 bases of the junction unmatched. Germline-derived CDR1 and CDR2 are SEHNR and FQNEAQ (reference sequence). CDR3 amino acids: CASSLGTGETEAFF. CDR3 DNA sequence: TGTGCCAGCAGTCTCGGGACAGGGGAAACTGAAGCTTTCTTT. The complete variable domain, with remaining parts taken from reference TRBV7-9 and TRBJ1-1, reads DTGVSQNPRHKITKRGQNVTFRCDPISEHNRLYWYRQTLGQGPEFLTYFQNEAQLEKSRLLSDRFSAERPKGSFSTLEIQRTEQGDSAMYLCASSLGTGETEAFFGQGTRLTVV.